This T cell receptor (beta chain) was identified in a study of yellow fever vaccine responses in identical twins. Germline lookup yields CDR1 SGDLS and CDR2 YYNGEE. V was pared by 1 base and J by 0 bases, with 7 bases between. The CDR3 covers 15 residues. TCRdb itself ran the RT-PCR reads through MiXCR, one entry per CDR3 protein. The sample carries just under 3,500 distinct CDR3 sequences, about 84% recorded once. The sample consisted of T cells from blood (PBMCs), unsorted or a sorted subset (not recorded which), taken before or after yellow fever vaccination (not recorded which). This chain joins TRBV9 and TRBJ1-4; D call uncertain. The clonotype originates from a woman between 18 and 29 years old who received the yellow fever vaccine. CDR3 bases: TGTGCCAGCAGCGTAACTAAGGCAACTAATGAAAAACTGTTTTTT. Amino acid sequence: CASSVTKATNEKLFF.